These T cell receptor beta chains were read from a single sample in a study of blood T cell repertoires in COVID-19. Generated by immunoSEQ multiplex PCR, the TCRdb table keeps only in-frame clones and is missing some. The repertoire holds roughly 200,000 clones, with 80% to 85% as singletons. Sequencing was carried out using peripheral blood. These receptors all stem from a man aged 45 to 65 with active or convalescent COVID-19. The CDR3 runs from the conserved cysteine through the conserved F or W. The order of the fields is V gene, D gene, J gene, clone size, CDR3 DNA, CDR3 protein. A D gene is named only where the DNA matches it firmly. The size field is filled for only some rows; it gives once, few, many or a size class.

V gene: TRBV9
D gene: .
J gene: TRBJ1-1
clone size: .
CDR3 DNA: TGTGCCAGCACCCCCTCGAGTAGTCTGAACACTGAAGCTTTCTTT
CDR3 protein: CASTPSSSLNTEAFF

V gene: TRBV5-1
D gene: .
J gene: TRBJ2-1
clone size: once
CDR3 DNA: TGCGCCAGCAGCTTGGGAGGGTCAATCCCGTACAATGAGCAGTTCTTC
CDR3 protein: CASSLGGSIPYNEQFF

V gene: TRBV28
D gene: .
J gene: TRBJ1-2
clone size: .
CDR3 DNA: TGTGCCAGCACCTCGGGGGGGACGAACTATGGCTACACCTTC
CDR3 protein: CASTSGGTNYGYTF

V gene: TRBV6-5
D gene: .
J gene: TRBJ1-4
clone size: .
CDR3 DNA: TGTGCCAGCACCCGGACAAAAGCAACTAATGAAAAACTGTTTTTT
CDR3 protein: CASTRTKATNEKLFF

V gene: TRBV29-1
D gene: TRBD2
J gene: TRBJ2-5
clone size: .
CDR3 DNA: TGCAGCGTTGAGTCCGGTAGCGGGGGCCAAGAGACCCAGTACTTC
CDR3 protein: CSVESGSGGQETQYF

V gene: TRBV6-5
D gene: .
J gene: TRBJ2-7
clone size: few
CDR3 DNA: TGTGCCAGCTCGGGGGGACCAGGGGACGAGCAGTACTTC
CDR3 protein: CASSGGPGDEQYF

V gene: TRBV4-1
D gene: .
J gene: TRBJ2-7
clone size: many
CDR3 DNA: TGCGCCAGCAGCCCACAGGGGCGGGGGGTACCCTACGAGCAGTACTTC
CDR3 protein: CASSPQGRGVPYEQYF

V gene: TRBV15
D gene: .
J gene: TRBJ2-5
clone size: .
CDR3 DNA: TGTGCCACCAGCAGAGATGGGGGGGCCCAAGAGACCCAGTACTTC
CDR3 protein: CATSRDGGAQETQYF

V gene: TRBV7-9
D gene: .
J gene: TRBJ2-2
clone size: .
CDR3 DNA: TGTGCCAGCAGCCCAAACAGGGAAATTACCGGGGAGCTGTTTTTT
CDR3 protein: CASSPNREITGELFF

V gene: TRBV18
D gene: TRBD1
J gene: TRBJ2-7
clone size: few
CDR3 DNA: TGTGCCAGCTCACCGGGACAGGGACCCTACGAGCAGTACTTC
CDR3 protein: CASSPGQGPYEQYF

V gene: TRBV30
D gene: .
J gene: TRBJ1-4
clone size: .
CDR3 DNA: TGTGCCTGGAGGGCTTCCGGACAGTTTAATGAAAAACTGTTTTTT
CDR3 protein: CAWRASGQFNEKLFF

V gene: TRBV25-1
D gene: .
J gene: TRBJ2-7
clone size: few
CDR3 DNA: TGTGCCAGCAGTGAATCGGGACACTTCAACTCCTACGAGCAGTACTTC
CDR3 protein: CASSESGHFNSYEQYF

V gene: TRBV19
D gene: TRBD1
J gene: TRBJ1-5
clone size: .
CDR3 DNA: TGTGCCAGTAGTATTTCAGGGGGTAATCAGCCCCAGCATTTT
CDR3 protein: CASSISGGNQPQHF

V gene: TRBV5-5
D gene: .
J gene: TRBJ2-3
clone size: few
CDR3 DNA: TGTGCCAGCAGCCCGGAGACTAGGGGGGGGGCAGATACGCAGTATTTT
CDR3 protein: CASSPETRGGADTQYF

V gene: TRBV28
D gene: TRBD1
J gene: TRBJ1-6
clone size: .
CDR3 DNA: TGTGCCAGCAGTCCCTGGGCAGGGGGTTCACCCCTCCACTTT
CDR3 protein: CASSPWAGGSPLHF

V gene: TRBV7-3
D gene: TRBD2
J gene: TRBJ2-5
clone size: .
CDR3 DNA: TGTGCCAGCAGCTTAAACGGGGGGGCTGAGACCCAGTACTTC
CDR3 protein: CASSLNGGAETQYF

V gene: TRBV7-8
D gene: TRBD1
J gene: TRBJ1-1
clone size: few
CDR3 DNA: TGTGCCAGCAGCTGGGACAGGGCGAACACTGAAGCTTTCTTT
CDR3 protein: CASSWDRANTEAFF

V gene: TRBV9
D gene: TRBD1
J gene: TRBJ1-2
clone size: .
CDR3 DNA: TGTGCCAGCAGCGTAGCGGGACAGGAGGATGGCTACACCTTC
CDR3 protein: CASSVAGQEDGYTF

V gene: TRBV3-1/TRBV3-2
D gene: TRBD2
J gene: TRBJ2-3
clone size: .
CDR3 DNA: TGTGCCAGCAGCCCTGGACTAGCGGAGGGGTCAGATACGCAGTATTTT
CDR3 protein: CASSPGLAEGSDTQYF

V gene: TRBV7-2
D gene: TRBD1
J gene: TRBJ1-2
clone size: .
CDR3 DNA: TGTGCCAGCAGACACCTTACCCGGGACAGGGGCCATGGCTACACCTTC
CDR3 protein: CASRHLTRDRGHGYTF

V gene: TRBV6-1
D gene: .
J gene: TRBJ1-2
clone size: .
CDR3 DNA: TGTGCCAGCAGTGAAGCTAACGCCTTAGCCTATGGCTACACCTTC
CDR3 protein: CASSEANALAYGYTF

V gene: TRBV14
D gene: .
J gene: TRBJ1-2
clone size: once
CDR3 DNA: TGTGCCAGCAGCCAAGATCGGCGCGGAGTCTATGGCTACACCTTC
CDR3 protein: CASSQDRRGVYGYTF

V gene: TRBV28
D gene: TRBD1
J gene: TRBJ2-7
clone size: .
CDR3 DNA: TGTGCCAGCAGCACACTGACAGGGCGCTACGAGCAGTACTTC
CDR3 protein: CASSTLTGRYEQYF

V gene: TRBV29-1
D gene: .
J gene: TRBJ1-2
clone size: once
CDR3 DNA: TGCAGCGTTGAAGATCTCTGGGGGGTGGTTGGCTACACCTTC
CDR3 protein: CSVEDLWGVVGYTF

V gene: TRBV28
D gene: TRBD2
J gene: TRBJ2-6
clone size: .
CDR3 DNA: TGTGCCAGCAGGAGAGCCGGACTAGCGGGGAGGATTTCTGGGGCCAACGTCCTGACTTTC
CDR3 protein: CASRRAGLAGRISGANVLTF

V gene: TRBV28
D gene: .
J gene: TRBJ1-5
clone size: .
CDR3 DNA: TGTGCCAGCAGTTTACCGGGTCTGCCCGGGCATTTT
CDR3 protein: CASSLPGLPGHF

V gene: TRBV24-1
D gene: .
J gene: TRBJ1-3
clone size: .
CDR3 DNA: TGTGCCACCAGTGACCAGAATGGAAACACCATATATTTT
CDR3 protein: CATSDQNGNTIYF

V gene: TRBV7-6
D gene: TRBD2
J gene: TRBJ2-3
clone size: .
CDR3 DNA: TGTGCCAGCAGCCGGCCACTAGCTGAGGCGGGGGGGCCAGATACGCAGTATTTT
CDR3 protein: CASSRPLAEAGGPDTQYF

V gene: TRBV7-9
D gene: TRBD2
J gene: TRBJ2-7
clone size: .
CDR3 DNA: TGTGCCAGCAGCCGCCAACTAGCGGGGATCATCGAGCAGTACTTC
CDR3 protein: CASSRQLAGIIEQYF

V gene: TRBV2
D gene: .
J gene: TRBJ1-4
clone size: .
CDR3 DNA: TGTGCCAGCAGTCCGCGGAATGAAAAACTGTTTTTT
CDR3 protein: CASSPRNEKLFF

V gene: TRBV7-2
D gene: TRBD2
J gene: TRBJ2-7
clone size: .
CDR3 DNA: TGTGCCAGCAGCTTAACTAGCGGGGGGCCCCCCTCCTACGAGCAGTACTTC
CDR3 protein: CASSLTSGGPPSYEQYF

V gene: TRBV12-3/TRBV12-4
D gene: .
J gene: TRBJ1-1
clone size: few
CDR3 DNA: TGTGCCAGCACCGCGACAGGCCTAAGGGAAGCTTTCTTT
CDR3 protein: CASTATGLREAFF

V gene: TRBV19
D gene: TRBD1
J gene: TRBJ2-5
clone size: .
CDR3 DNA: TGTGCCAGTAGTATAGCCCGACAGGGGAAAGGGACCCAGTACTTC
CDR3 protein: CASSIARQGKGTQYF

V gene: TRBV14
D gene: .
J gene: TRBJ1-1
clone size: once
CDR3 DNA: TGTGCCAGCAGCCAATTTCGAGGCAGGGAGGCTGAAGCTTTCTTT
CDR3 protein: CASSQFRGREAEAFF

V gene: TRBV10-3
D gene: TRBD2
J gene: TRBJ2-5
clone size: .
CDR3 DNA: TGTGCCGCCAGTCAGGCGGTAGCGGGGGGCCAAGAGACCCAGTACTTC
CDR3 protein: CAASQAVAGGQETQYF

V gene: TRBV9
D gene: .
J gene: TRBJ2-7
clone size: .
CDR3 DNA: TGTGCCAGCAGCGAGGGTGGGACAACGAACGAGCAGTACTTC
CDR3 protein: CASSEGGTTNEQYF

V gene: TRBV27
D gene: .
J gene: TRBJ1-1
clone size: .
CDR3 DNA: TGTGCCAGCAGTAGACTGAGGACTAAGAACACTGAAGCTTTCTTT
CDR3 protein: CASSRLRTKNTEAFF

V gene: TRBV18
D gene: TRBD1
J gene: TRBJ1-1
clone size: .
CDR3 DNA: TGTGCCAGCTCACCGGGACAGGCTGAAGCTTTCTTT
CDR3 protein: CASSPGQAEAFF